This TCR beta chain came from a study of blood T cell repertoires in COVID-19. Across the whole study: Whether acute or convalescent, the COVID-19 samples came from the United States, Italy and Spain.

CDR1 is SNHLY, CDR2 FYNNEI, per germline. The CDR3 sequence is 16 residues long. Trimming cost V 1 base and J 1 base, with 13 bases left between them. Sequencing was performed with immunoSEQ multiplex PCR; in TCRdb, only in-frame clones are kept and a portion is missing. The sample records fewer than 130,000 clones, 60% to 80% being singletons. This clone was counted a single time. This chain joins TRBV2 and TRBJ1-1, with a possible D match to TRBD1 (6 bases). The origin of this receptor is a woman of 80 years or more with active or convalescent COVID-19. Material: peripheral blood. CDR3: CASSEVGGLGNTEAFF. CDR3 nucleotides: TGTGCCAGCAGTGAAGTTGGGGGCCTTGGGAACACTGAAGCTTTCTTT. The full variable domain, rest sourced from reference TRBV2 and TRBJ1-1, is EPEVTQTPSHQVTQMGQEVILRCVPISNHLYFYWYRQILGQKVEFLVSFYNNEISEKSEIFDDQFSVERPDGSNFTLKIRSTKLEDSAMYFCASSEVGGLGNTEAFFGQGTRLTVV.